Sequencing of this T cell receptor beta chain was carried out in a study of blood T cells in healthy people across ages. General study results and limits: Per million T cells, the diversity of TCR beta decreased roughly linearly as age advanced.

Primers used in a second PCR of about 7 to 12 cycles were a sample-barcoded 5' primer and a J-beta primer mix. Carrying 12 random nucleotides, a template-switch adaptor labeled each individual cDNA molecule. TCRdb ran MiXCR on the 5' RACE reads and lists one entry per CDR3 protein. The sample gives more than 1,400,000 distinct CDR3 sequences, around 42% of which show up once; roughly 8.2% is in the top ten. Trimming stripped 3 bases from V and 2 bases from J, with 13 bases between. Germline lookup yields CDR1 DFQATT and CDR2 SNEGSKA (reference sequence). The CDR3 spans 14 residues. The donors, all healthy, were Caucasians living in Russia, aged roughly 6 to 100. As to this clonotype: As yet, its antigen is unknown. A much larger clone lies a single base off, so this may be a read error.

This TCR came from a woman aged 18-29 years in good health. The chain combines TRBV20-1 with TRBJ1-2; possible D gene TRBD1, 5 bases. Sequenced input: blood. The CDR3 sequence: CSASVNRGNYGYTF. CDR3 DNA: TGCAGTGCTAGTGTCAACCGGGGCAACTATGGCTACACCTTC.